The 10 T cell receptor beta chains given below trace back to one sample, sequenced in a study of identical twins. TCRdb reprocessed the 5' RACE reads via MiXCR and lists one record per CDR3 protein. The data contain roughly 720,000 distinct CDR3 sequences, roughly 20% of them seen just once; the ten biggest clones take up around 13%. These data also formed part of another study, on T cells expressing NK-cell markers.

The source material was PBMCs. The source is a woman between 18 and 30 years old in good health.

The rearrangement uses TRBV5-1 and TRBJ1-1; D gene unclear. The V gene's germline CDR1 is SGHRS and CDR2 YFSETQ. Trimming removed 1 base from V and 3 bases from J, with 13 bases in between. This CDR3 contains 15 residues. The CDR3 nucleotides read TGCGCCAGCAGCTTGATAAGGTTGGCCGACACTGAAGCTTTCTTT. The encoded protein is CASSLIRLADTEAFF.

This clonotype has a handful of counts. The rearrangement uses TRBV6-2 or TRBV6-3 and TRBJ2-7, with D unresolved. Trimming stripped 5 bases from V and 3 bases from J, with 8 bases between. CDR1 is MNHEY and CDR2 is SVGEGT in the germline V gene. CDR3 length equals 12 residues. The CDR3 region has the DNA TGTGCCAGCAGTGCAAGCATCTACGAGCAGTACTTC. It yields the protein CASSASIYEQYF.

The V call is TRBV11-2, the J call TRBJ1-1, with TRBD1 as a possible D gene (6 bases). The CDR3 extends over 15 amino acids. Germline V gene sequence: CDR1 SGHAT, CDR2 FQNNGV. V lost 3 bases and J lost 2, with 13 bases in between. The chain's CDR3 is CASSLITQGNTEAFF. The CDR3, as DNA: TGTGCCAGCAGCTTGATAACACAGGGCAACACTGAAGCTTTCTTT. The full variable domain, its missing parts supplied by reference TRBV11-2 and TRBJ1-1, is EAGVAQSPRYKIIEKRQSVAFWCNPISGHATLYWYQQILGQGPKLLIQFQNNGVVDDSQLPKDRFSAERLKGVDSTLKIQPAKLEDSAVYLCASSLITQGNTEAFFGQGTRLTVV.

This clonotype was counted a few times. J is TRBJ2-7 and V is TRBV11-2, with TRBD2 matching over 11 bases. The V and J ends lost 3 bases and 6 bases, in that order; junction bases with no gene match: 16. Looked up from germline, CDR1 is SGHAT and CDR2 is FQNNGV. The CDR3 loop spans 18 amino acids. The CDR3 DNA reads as TGTGCCAGCAGCTTGGGGGGAAGCCTTAGCGGGAGGGCCGGCGAGCAGTACTTC. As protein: CASSLGGSLSGRAGEQYF. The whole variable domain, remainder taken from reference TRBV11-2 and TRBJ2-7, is EAGVAQSPRYKIIEKRQSVAFWCNPISGHATLYWYQQILGQGPKLLIQFQNNGVVDDSQLPKDRFSAERLKGVDSTLKIQPAKLEDSAVYLCASSLGGSLSGRAGEQYFGPGTRLTVT.

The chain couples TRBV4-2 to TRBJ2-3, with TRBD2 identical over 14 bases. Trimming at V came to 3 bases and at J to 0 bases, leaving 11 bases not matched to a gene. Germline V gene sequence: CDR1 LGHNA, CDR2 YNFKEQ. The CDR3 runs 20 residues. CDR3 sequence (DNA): TGTGCCAGCAGCCAGCGAGTGGGACTAGCGGGGGAGGGGAGCACAGATACGCAGTATTTT. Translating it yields CASSQRVGLAGEGSTDTQYF.

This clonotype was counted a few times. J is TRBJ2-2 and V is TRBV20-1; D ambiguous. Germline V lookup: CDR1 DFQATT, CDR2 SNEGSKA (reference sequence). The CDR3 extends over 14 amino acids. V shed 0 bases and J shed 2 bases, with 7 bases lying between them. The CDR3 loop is CSAREGSNTGELFF. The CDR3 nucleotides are TGCAGTGCTAGAGAGGGCAGCAACACCGGGGAGCTGTTTTTT.

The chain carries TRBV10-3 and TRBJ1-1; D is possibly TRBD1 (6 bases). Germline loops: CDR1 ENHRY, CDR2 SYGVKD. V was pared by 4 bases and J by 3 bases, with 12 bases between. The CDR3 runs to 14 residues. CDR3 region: CAISGQAGYTEAFF. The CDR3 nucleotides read TGTGCCATCAGTGGACAGGCGGGTTACACTGAAGCTTTCTTT.

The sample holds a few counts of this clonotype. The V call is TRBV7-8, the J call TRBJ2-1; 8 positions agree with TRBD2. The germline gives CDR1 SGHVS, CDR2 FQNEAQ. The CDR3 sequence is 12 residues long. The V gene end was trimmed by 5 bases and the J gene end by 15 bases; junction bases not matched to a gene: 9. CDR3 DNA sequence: TGTGCCAGCAGCCTCGGGACTAGTGATACGTTCTTC. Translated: CASSLGTSDTFF.

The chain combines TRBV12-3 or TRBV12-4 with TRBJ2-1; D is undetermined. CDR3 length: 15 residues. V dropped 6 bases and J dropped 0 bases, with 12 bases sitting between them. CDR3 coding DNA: TGTGCCAGCAGGTCCGCGGCCAGCTCCTACAATGAGCAGTTCTTC. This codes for CASRSAASSYNEQFF.

The CDR3 here is CASSSSQGIGEQFF. In DNA form, the CDR3 reads TGTGCCAGCAGCTCATCACAGGGTATCGGTGAGCAGTTCTTC. V gene TRBV7-9 combines with J gene TRBJ2-1, with a tentative D call TRBD1 (6 bases). The CDR3 is 14 amino acids. Trimming took off 4 bases at V and 9 bases at J, with 16 bases between the two ends. Germline V gene data show CDR1 as SEHNR and CDR2 as FQNEAQ (reference sequence).